Below, 16 T cell receptor beta chains from the same sample are listed, as sequenced in a study of OX40 agonist ivuxolimab in advanced cancers. TCRdb's copy holds only in-frame clones and misses some; the assay was immunoSEQ multiplex PCR. The sample lists some 72,000 clones; roughly 93% were seen once. Sequences were derived from CD4+ or CD8+ T cells sorted from blood, sampled in a trial of the OX40 agonist ivuxolimab. These receptors originate from an adult with an advanced solid tumor such as melanoma, head and neck, liver or kidney cancer.

The chain combines TRBV28 with TRBJ1-5; no clear D gene. CDR1 is MDHEN and CDR2 is SYDVKM in the germline V gene. This CDR3 has 12 residues. V lost 6 bases, J lost 3 bases, and 6 bases lay in between. The CDR3 coding sequence is TGTGCCAGCAGCTACTTCAATCAGCCCCAGCATTTT. Amino acids: CASSYFNQPQHF.

The V gene is TRBV15, the J gene TRBJ1-1, with D tentatively TRBD1 (5 bases). V was pared by 0 bases and J by 1 base, with 18 bases between. The CDR3 covers 18 residues. Germline V lookup: CDR1 LNHNV, CDR2 YYDKDF (reference sequence). As DNA, the CDR3 is TGTGCCACCAGCAGAGAAATTCCGGGACCGCAAAAGAACACTGAAGCTTTCTTT. It encodes CATSREIPGPQKNTEAFF.

The chain is built from TRBV6-1 and TRBJ2-7; D remains unclear. Germline V CDR1 and CDR2: MNHNS, SASEGT. This CDR3 region has 13 residues. The V and J ends lost 10 bases and 0 bases respectively, with 13 bases between them. The CDR3 DNA sequence: TGTGCCACCACCGGGCCCTACTCCTACGAGCAGTACTTC. Its translation is CATTGPYSYEQYF.

The J gene is TRBJ2-2, the V gene TRBV5-1, with D tentatively TRBD1 (5 bases). The CDR3 spans 15 residues. Looked up from germline, CDR1 is SGHRS and CDR2 is YFSETQ. The ends were cut back, 4 bases at V and 4 bases at J, with 14 bases in the middle. CDR3 region: CASSPFSRATGELFF. The DNA of the CDR3 is TGCGCCAGCAGCCCCTTTTCCAGGGCCACCGGGGAGCTGTTTTTT.

The chain has TRBV6-5 and TRBJ2-3; maybe TRBD2 (5 bases). V lost 2 bases to trimming and J lost 1 base, with 10 bases between them. Germline V gives CDR1 MNHEY, CDR2 SVGAGI. The CDR3 loop spans 15 amino acids. The CDR3: CASSYLGSGTDTQYF. The CDR3 bases are TGTGCCAGCAGTTACCTGGGTAGCGGCACAGATACGCAGTATTTT.

This clone has ten or more counts. The gene calls are TRBV5-1 and TRBJ2-5, with 7 positions matching TRBD1. The length of the CDR3 is 15 residues. The V gene's germline CDR1 is SGHRS and CDR2 YFSETQ. J was trimmed by 4 bases and V by 3 bases; bases with no gene match: 9. As DNA, the CDR3 is TGCGCCAGCAGCTACAATACAGGGGTGGGAGAGACCCAGTACTTC. It encodes CASSYNTGVGETQYF.

This chain uses TRBV5-1 with TRBJ2-1; D might be TRBD2 (6 bases). CDR3 length equals 13 residues. Trimming took 0 bases from V and 12 from J, leaving 13 bases between them. CDR1 is SGHRS and CDR2 is YFSETQ in the germline V gene. The CDR3 region has the DNA TGCGCCAGCAGCTTGGAGGCGGGGCAACGGCAGTTCTTC. It codes for CASSLEAGQRQFF.

The rearrangement joins TRBV6-5 to TRBJ1-1; no firm D call. The length of the CDR3 is 14 residues. V gave up 6 bases and J gave up 0 bases, with 11 bases separating them. Germline V gene sequence: CDR1 MNHEY, CDR2 SVGAGI. CDR3 in amino acids: CASRYEGLNTEAFF. CDR3 coding DNA: TGTGCCAGCAGGTATGAAGGGTTGAACACTGAAGCTTTCTTT.

This chain connects TRBV6-1 to TRBJ1-2; no reliable D call. Looked up from germline, CDR1 is MNHNS and CDR2 is SASEGT. There are 14 residues in the CDR3. Trimming took 2 bases from V and 4 from J, leaving 11 bases between them. CDR3 DNA: TGTGCCAGCAGTGAAATAGGAGTTAGCTATGGCTACACCTTC. Its translation: CASSEIGVSYGYTF.

This clone was observed a single time. The rearrangement joins TRBV6-1 to TRBJ1-1, with D unclear. V gave up 3 bases and J gave up 0 bases, with 2 bases separating them. Per germline, CDR1 MNHNS and CDR2 SASEGT. The CDR3 totals 12 residues. The DNA for the CDR3 is TGTGCCAGCAGTGAGATGAACACTGAAGCTTTCTTT. The encoded protein is CASSEMNTEAFF.

CDR3 residues: CASTRDRGYEQYF. CDR3 sequence (DNA): TGTGCCAGCACCCGGGACAGAGGCTACGAGCAGTACTTC. V and J are TRBV5-6 and TRBJ2-7; 7 bases agree with TRBD1. The CDR3 is 13 amino acids. With V trimmed by 6 bases and J by 3 bases, 6 bases remained unmatched. Germline V gene lookup returns CDR1 SGHDT and CDR2 YYEEEE.

The chain carries TRBV29-1 and TRBJ2-2; D is undetermined. CDR1 is SQVTM and CDR2 is ANQGSEA in the germline V gene. The CDR3 loop spans 13 amino acids. V was trimmed by 4 bases and J by 5 bases, leaving 11 bases between them. CDR3 protein: CSVVLMETGELFF. The CDR3 DNA reads as TGCAGCGTTGTCCTAATGGAGACCGGGGAGCTGTTTTTT.

The gene calls are TRBV5-8 and TRBJ2-2; D ambiguous. With 6 bases removed from V and 7 bases from J, the gap between germline ends came to 13 bases. CDR3 length: 13 amino acids. CDR1 is SGHTS, CDR2 YDEGEE, per germline. The CDR3 region has the DNA TGTGCCAGCACCCGACTTGCCATCGGGGAGCTGTTTTTT. The encoded protein is CASTRLAIGELFF.

J is TRBJ2-5 and V is TRBV7-2; no clear D gene. This CDR3 comprises 15 residues. V lost 5 bases to trimming and J lost 5 bases, with 18 bases between them. Germline values: CDR1 SGHTA, CDR2 FQGNSA. The CDR3 sequence is CASSQPPTPAETQYF. The DNA of the CDR3 is TGTGCCAGCAGCCAACCTCCTACCCCCGCGGAGACCCAGTACTTC. The complete variable domain, with remaining parts taken from reference TRBV7-2 and TRBJ2-5, reads GAGVSQSPSNKVTEKGKDVELRCDPISGHTALYWYRQSLGQGLEFLIYFQGNSAPDKSGLPSDRFSAERTGGSVSTLTIQRTQQEDSAVYLCASSQPPTPAETQYFGPGTRLLVL.

This chain joins TRBV19 and TRBJ1-5; the D is unclear. The V end lost 1 base, the J end lost 2 bases, and 12 bases lay between the germline ends. CDR3 length: 16 amino acids. Germline CDR1 LNHDA, CDR2 SQIVND (reference sequence). The CDR3 DNA follows: TGTGCCAGTAGTATAGCCCTCGCAGATGGCAATCAGCCCCAGCATTTT. Translated, it gives CASSIALADGNQPQHF.

The rearrangement links TRBV28 to TRBJ1-2, with D possibly TRBD1 on 5 matching bases. CDR1 MDHEN and CDR2 SYDVKM come from the germline V gene. With 5 bases removed from V and 7 bases from J, the gap between germline ends came to 17 bases. The CDR3 is 14 amino acids. The CDR3 sequence is CASSPPQGSSGYTF. DNA for the CDR3: TGTGCCAGCAGTCCCCCCCAGGGTTCGAGTGGCTACACCTTC.